This is a list of T cell receptor beta chains from one sample in a study of human T cells and chemical hapten exposure. TCRdb used MiXCR to reprocess the RACE reads, holding one entry per CDR3 protein. The sample comprises about 77,000 distinct CDR3 sequences, around 9.4% of which are singletons, and 1.7% rests with the top ten. The specimen sequenced was whole blood. All receptors derive from a female donor in good health. Some clones in this sample may be carry-over from other donors' samples. Each CDR3 is given with its conserved first and last residue. A D gene is named only where the DNA matches it firmly. Where a row states a size, it is once, few, many or the class of an expanded clone; other rows omit it.

J | V | size | D | length | CDR3 | DNA
TRBJ1-5 | TRBV30 | few | . | 14 | CAWTAETSNQPQHF | TGTGCCTGGACCGCGGAGACTAGCAATCAGCCCCAGCATTTT
TRBJ1-1 | TRBV6-6 | few | TRBD1 | 12 | CASSYSGQGAFF | TGTGCCAGCAGTTACTCTGGACAGGGTGCTTTCTTT
TRBJ2-3 | TRBV18 | . | . | 11 | CASSPPGTQYF | TGTGCCAGCTCACCACCCGGTACGCAGTATTTT
TRBJ1-5 | TRBV12-3/TRBV12-4 | . | . | 15 | CASSLIPDGNQPQHF | TGTGCCAGCAGTTTAATCCCTGATGGCAATCAGCCCCAGCATTTT
TRBJ2-1 | TRBV4-3 | few | . | 16 | CASSQDLPNPANEQFF | TGCGCCAGCAGCCAAGATCTGCCCAATCCGGCCAATGAGCAGTTCTTC
TRBJ2-1 | TRBV4-3 | many | TRBD1 | 15 | CASSPGTDSYNEQFF | TGCGCCAGCAGCCCGGGGACAGACTCCTACAATGAGCAGTTCTTC
TRBJ2-5 | TRBV7-9 | . | TRBD2 | 17 | CASSRVSSGGRQETQYF | TGTGCCAGCAGCCGGGTGTCTAGCGGGGGCCGCCAAGAGACCCAGTACTTC
TRBJ2-7 | TRBV7-2 | few | . | 13 | CASSFDRGTEQYF | TGTGCCAGCAGCTTTGATAGAGGTACCGAGCAGTACTTC
TRBJ2-7 | TRBV12-3/TRBV12-4 | few | TRBD2 | 17 | CASSSRLAGGYPHEQYF | TGTGCCAGCAGTTCGAGACTAGCGGGGGGATATCCCCACGAGCAGTACTTC
TRBJ2-3 | TRBV15 | . | . | 15 | CATSRDTGSTDTQYF | TGTGCCACCAGCAGAGATACGGGCAGCACAGATACGCAGTATTTT
TRBJ1-4 | TRBV14 | many | . | 19 | CASSHRIPGPRRGNEKLFF | TGTGCCAGCAGCCATAGGATCCCCGGGCCGCGAAGGGGCAATGAAAAACTGTTTTTT
TRBJ2-6 | TRBV7-2 | . | . | 14 | CASRTGSGANVLTF | TGTGCCAGCAGGACGGGGTCTGGGGCCAACGTCCTGACTTTC
TRBJ1-6 | TRBV20-1 | . | TRBD1 | 14 | CSAQGGRENSPLHF | TGCAGTGCCCAGGGGGGTCGCGAGAATTCACCCCTTCACTTT
TRBJ2-6 | TRBV6-2/TRBV6-3 | many | TRBD1 | 15 | CASSLTGTGANVLTF | TGTGCCAGCAGTCTGACAGGGACGGGGGCCAACGTCCTGACTTTC
TRBJ2-3 | TRBV18 | . | . | 15 | CASSSRDGSTDTQYF | TGTGCCAGCTCATCTCGGGACGGAAGCACAGATACGCAGTATTTT
TRBJ1-1 | TRBV20-1 | few | . | 15 | CSATETHRGDTEAFF | TGCAGTGCTACGGAAACCCATCGAGGGGACACTGAAGCTTTCTTT
TRBJ2-3 | TRBV2 | . | . | 15 | CASSEGIGSTDTQYF | TGTGCCAGCAGTGAAGGGATAGGGAGCACAGATACGCAGTATTTT
TRBJ2-7 | TRBV28 | . | . | 14 | CASSPSLGAREQYF | TGTGCCAGCAGTCCCAGTCTCGGGGCCAGGGAGCAGTACTTC
TRBJ2-3 | TRBV20-1 | many | TRBD2 | 15 | CSAPRLAGITDTQYF | TGCAGTGCTCCCAGACTAGCGGGGATTACAGATACGCAGTATTTT
TRBJ1-5 | TRBV19 | few | . | 15 | CASSMGAYSNQPQHF | TGTGCCAGTAGTATGGGGGCGTATAGCAATCAGCCCCAGCATTTT
TRBJ1-4 | TRBV10-3 | many | . | 13 | CAISEGPGEKLFF | TGTGCCATCAGTGAAGGGCCCGGTGAAAAACTGTTTTTT
TRBJ2-1 | TRBV5-5 | . | . | 15 | CASSLPSMAYNEQFF | TGTGCCAGCAGCCTGCCTAGTATGGCCTACAATGAGCAGTTCTTC
TRBJ1-3 | TRBV6-4 | many | . | 15 | CASSDSGSSGNTIYF | TGTGCCAGCAGTGACTCGGGGAGCTCTGGAAACACCATATATTTT
TRBJ2-7 | TRBV6-5 | many | . | 16 | CASSYSAGHISYEQYF | TGTGCCAGCAGTTACTCGGCAGGACATATATCCTACGAGCAGTACTTC
TRBJ2-7 | TRBV29-1 | few | . | 11 | CSVGTTYEQYF | TGCAGCGTTGGGACTACCTACGAGCAGTACTTC
TRBJ2-7 | TRBV12-3/TRBV12-4 | . | . | 15 | CASSLEGGRANEQYF | TGTGCCAGCAGTTTAGAGGGGGGCCGAGCGAACGAGCAGTACTTC
TRBJ2-7 | TRBV9 | few | TRBD1 | 14 | CASSPSGQNYEQYF | TGTGCCAGCAGCCCCTCGGGACAGAACTACGAGCAGTACTTC
TRBJ1-1 | TRBV12-3/TRBV12-4 | few | . | 14 | CASRLQGAFTEAFF | TGTGCCAGCAGACTACAGGGAGCATTCACTGAAGCTTTCTTT
TRBJ2-3 | TRBV9 | few | . | 15 | CASSPYSGAPDTQYF | TGTGCCAGCAGCCCTTATTCCGGGGCCCCAGATACGCAGTATTTT
TRBJ1-2 | TRBV27 | many | . | 13 | CASSLSGAYGYTF | TGTGCCAGCAGTTTATCCGGTGCCTATGGCTACACCTTC
TRBJ2-5 | TRBV12-3/TRBV12-4 | . | . | 13 | CASRVDAQETQYF | TGTGCCAGCAGGGTGGACGCGCAAGAGACCCAGTACTTC
TRBJ2-5 | TRBV5-1 | many | TRBD1 | 15 | CASSVTGTGEETQYF | TGCGCCAGCAGCGTTACCGGGACAGGGGAAGAGACCCAGTACTTC
TRBJ2-3 | TRBV7-6 | . | TRBD1 | 15 | CASSNGQGGGDTQYF | TGTGCCAGCAGTAACGGACAGGGGGGAGGTGATACGCAGTATTTT
TRBJ2-5 | TRBV20-1 | . | TRBD2 | 18 | CSARVIEGLAGPKETQYF | TGCAGTGCTAGAGTCATTGAGGGGCTAGCGGGGCCCAAAGAGACCCAGTACTTC
TRBJ2-3 | TRBV5-1 | once | TRBD1 | 17 | CASSPGQGTMSTDTQYF | TGCGCCAGCAGCCCAGGACAGGGGACCATGAGCACAGATACGCAGTATTTT
TRBJ2-1 | TRBV7-9 | many | . | 15 | CASSKAGSSYNEQFF | TGTGCCAGCAGCAAGGCAGGGTCATCCTACAATGAGCAGTTCTTC
TRBJ2-3 | TRBV11-3 | many | TRBD2 | 17 | CASSFSGTSGSTDTQYF | TGTGCCAGCAGCTTCTCCGGGACTAGCGGTTCCACAGATACGCAGTATTTT
TRBJ2-7 | TRBV25-1 | . | TRBD1 | 14 | CASSDPGTVREQYF | TGTGCCAGCAGTGACCCTGGGACAGTACGCGAGCAGTACTTC
TRBJ1-1 | TRBV12-3/TRBV12-4 | many | . | 15 | CASSPAPGGAVEAFF | TGTGCCAGCAGTCCCGCCCCGGGAGGGGCAGTTGAAGCTTTCTTT
TRBJ1-5 | TRBV20-1 | . | . | 13 | CSAADDSNQPQHF | TGCAGTGCTGCCGACGATAGCAATCAGCCCCAGCATTTT
TRBJ1-5 | TRBV28 | many | TRBD1 | 17 | CASSLRPGQGKVQPQHF | TGTGCCAGCAGTTTGAGACCGGGACAGGGGAAGGTTCAGCCCCAGCATTTT
TRBJ2-7 | TRBV20-1 | few | . | 15 | CSARVAGQGLFEQYF | TGCAGTGCTAGAGTAGCGGGACAGGGACTGTTCGAGCAGTACTTC
TRBJ1-4 | TRBV7-9 | few | TRBD1 | 15 | CASSSPGQTNEKLFF | TGTGCCAGCAGCTCTCCGGGACAGACTAATGAAAAACTGTTTTTT
TRBJ1-1 | TRBV10-1 | few | . | 17 | CASIFGDRTGPYWGAFF | TGCGCCAGCATTTTTGGGGACCGGACGGGGCCGTACTGGGGAGCTTTCTTT
TRBJ1-6 | TRBV27 | . | TRBD1 | 16 | CASSYTGGLRNSPLHF | TGTGCCAGCAGTTACACAGGGGGCTTGAGGAATTCACCCCTCCACTTT
TRBJ1-4 | TRBV27 | many | TRBD1 | 14 | CASRVTGGLEKLFF | TGTGCCAGCAGGGTGACAGGGGGCCTTGAAAAACTGTTTTTT